The next 27 T cell receptor beta chains were all read from a single sample in a study of T cell responses to AZD1222 COVID-19 vaccine. Sequencing used immunoSEQ multiplex PCR; TCRdb keeps in-frame clones, though not all of them. Of some 90,000 clones listed, around nine tenths were seen once; the top ten hold less than 20%. The sample in question was peripheral blood, obtained on day 0 of AZD1222 vaccination. The receptors originated from an adult in good health.

This clone appeared a single time. The genes are TRBV6-5 and TRBJ2-3; a weak D match, TRBD2 (6 bases). The CDR3 contains 16 residues. Per the germline V gene, CDR1 is MNHEY and CDR2 is SVGAGI. The V end was cut by 4 bases, the J end by 2 bases, with 16 bases between. The chain's CDR3 is CASSWRPRGPTDTQYF. The CDR3, as DNA: TGTGCCAGCAGTTGGAGACCGCGGGGACCCACAGATACGCAGTATTTT.

The chain combines TRBV19 with TRBJ2-1; the D is unclear. Germline V gene sequence: CDR1 LNHDA, CDR2 SQIVND (reference sequence). V lost 6 bases and J lost 2, with 17 bases in between. This CDR3 has 16 amino acids. The CDR3 loop is CASSHSSRLAYNEQFF. The DNA for the CDR3 is TGTGCCAGTAGCCACTCCTCGCGCCTAGCCTACAATGAGCAGTTCTTC.

In this sample, this clone turned up once. The rearrangement joins TRBV25-1 to TRBJ2-4, with TRBD2 matching over 12 bases. The CDR3 runs to 18 residues. J gave up 4 bases and V 1 base, and 8 bases lay outside the gene matches. CDR1 and CDR2 from the germline V gene are MGHDK and SYGVNS. CDR3 nucleotide sequence: TGTGCCAGCAGTGAATGGGAACTAGCGGGAGGAGCAAAAAACATTCAGTACTTC. Residues: CASSEWELAGGAKNIQYF.

This sequence joins TRBV10-3 and TRBJ1-1; D is perhaps TRBD1 (5 bases). Germline V lookup: CDR1 ENHRY, CDR2 SYGVKD. This CDR3 region has 14 residues. V lost 1 base to trimming and J lost 4 bases, with 10 bases between them. The CDR3: CAISELGRGTEAFF. In DNA, the CDR3 is TGTGCCATCAGTGAGTTGGGACGGGGCACTGAAGCTTTCTTT.

The CDR3 DNA sequence: TGTGCCAGCAGTGGGGTAGAGGGAACTCAGCCCCAGCATTTT. The encoded protein is CASSGVEGTQPQHF. This chain links TRBV28 with TRBJ1-5, with D hard to call. The V end was cut by 5 bases, the J end by 6 bases, with 14 bases between. From germline, CDR1 is MDHEN and CDR2 SYDVKM. This CDR3 region has 14 residues.

V gene TRBV28 combines with J gene TRBJ1-2; 9 nucleotides agree with TRBD1. V dropped 5 bases and J dropped 8; count of bases not matched to a gene: 15. Germline V gene lookup returns CDR1 MDHEN and CDR2 SYDVKM. The CDR3 extends over 16 amino acids. CDR3 residues: CASSTYGDRAKGGYTF. DNA for the CDR3: TGTGCCAGCAGTACATATGGGGACAGGGCCAAGGGAGGCTACACCTTC.

The chain has TRBV9 and TRBJ1-2; weak D call: TRBD1 (6 bases). V was cut by 0 bases and J by 2 bases, with 8 bases left in between. Germline CDR1 and CDR2: SGDLS and YYNGEE. The CDR3 is 14 amino acids. DNA of the CDR3: TGTGCCAGCAGCGTAGGACAGGACAACTATGGCTACACCTTC. The encoded protein is CASSVGQDNYGYTF.

The rearrangement links TRBV7-9 to TRBJ2-5, with 7 positions matching TRBD1. The CDR3 contains 15 residues. V lost 6 bases to trimming and J lost 5 bases; unmatched junction nucleotides: 12. Germline V gene lookup returns CDR1 SEHNR and CDR2 FQNEAQ (reference sequence). The CDR3 protein is CASSQALTGSETQYF. The CDR3 bases are TGTGCCAGCAGTCAAGCGCTGACAGGGTCGGAGACCCAGTACTTC.

CDR3 in DNA: TGTGCCAGCAGACTCCCAGGACAGGGGTCCACCGGGGAGCTGTTTTTT. Amino acids: CASRLPGQGSTGELFF. This chain joins TRBV28 and TRBJ2-2, with 9 bases aligning to TRBD1. The CDR3 is made up of 16 amino acids. The ends lost 6 bases at V and 4 bases at J; junction bases unmatched: 9. The germline V gene has CDR1 MDHEN and CDR2 SYDVKM.

The chain uses TRBV5-1 and TRBJ1-1; no definite D call. Trimming shortened V by 2 bases and J by 1 base, and 15 bases separated the two germline ends. The germline gives CDR1 SGHRS, CDR2 YFSETQ. CDR3 length: 16 amino acids. The CDR3 DNA follows: TGCGCCAGCAGCTTAAGCGACACCTCCTGGAACACTGAAGCTTTCTTT. The encoded protein is CASSLSDTSWNTEAFF.

This clone came up once. V gene TRBV5-8 combines with J gene TRBJ1-1; tentative D call: TRBD1 (5 bases). Trimming left V 5 bases short and J 0 bases short, with 14 bases between. The CDR3 is made up of 15 amino acids. CDR1 and CDR2 from the germline V gene are SGHTS and YDEGEE. The CDR3 loop is CASRWEGAVNTEAFF. The CDR3 nucleotides are TGTGCCAGCAGGTGGGAAGGGGCAGTGAACACTGAAGCTTTCTTT.

The chain uses TRBV28 and TRBJ1-5; D is uncertain. Germline V gene data show CDR1 as MDHEN and CDR2 as SYDVKM. The CDR3 spans 15 residues. V was pared by 4 bases and J by 4 bases, with 14 bases between. The CDR3 spells CASSSMDEANQPQHF. The CDR3 DNA is TGTGCCAGCAGTTCCATGGACGAAGCGAATCAGCCCCAGCATTTT.

The chain is built from TRBV18 and TRBJ2-7, with D possibly being TRBD1 (5 bases). Trimming took 2 bases from V and 0 from J, leaving 14 bases between them. There are 16 residues in the CDR3. CDR1 and CDR2 from the germline V gene are KGHSH and LQKENI. The CDR3 region has the DNA TGTGCCAGCTCACCAATCGGCAGGGCGAGCTCCTACGAGCAGTACTTC. Amino acids: CASSPIGRASSYEQYF.

The chain recombines TRBV5-1 with TRBJ1-6; D gene ambiguous. CDR3 size: 15 residues. Trimming left V 1 base short and J 10 bases short, with 15 bases between. Germline CDR1 is SGHRS and CDR2 is YFSETQ. Here the CDR3 reads CASSLIRGGESPLHF. As DNA, the CDR3 is TGCGCCAGCAGCTTGATTCGGGGAGGAGAATCACCCCTCCACTTT.

The chain joins TRBV18 to TRBJ1-6; D is unresolved. From germline, CDR1 is KGHSH and CDR2 LQKENI. The CDR3 covers 13 residues. Deletions cut 0 bases from V and 9 bases from J, with 6 bases between. CDR3 DNA sequence: TGTGCCAGCTCACCACCAGCACGTTCACCCCTCCACTTT. Amino acid sequence: CASSPPARSPLHF.

This chain links TRBV5-4 with TRBJ2-1; D is tentatively TRBD1 or TRBD2 (5 bases each). V lost 3 bases, J lost 7 bases, and 20 bases lay in between. The CDR3 is made up of 16 amino acids. Germline loops: CDR1 SGHNT, CDR2 YYREEE (reference sequence). The CDR3 DNA sequence: TGTGCCAGCAGCTCTACCTTTTCCGGGGCCCATAATGAGCAGTTCTTC. Translating it yields CASSSTFSGAHNEQFF.

The chain links TRBV6-1 to TRBJ1-2, with 10 positions matching TRBD1. The CDR3 consists of 15 residues. The V segment lost 1 base and the J segment 4 bases; nucleotides outside the gene matches: 3. Germline CDR1 and CDR2: MNHNS and SASEGT. CDR3 loop: CASSEGTGGSYGYTF. The CDR3 region has the DNA TGTGCCAGCAGTGAAGGGACAGGGGGTAGCTATGGCTACACCTTC.

The rearrangement joins TRBV7-2 to TRBJ1-5, with 8 bases matching TRBD1. Germline V gives CDR1 SGHTA, CDR2 FQGNSA. CDR3 size: 14 residues. The junction had 7 bases not matched to a gene; V was cut back by 7 bases and J by 5 bases. The CDR3 is CASTPGQGYQPQHF. CDR3 nucleotides: TGTGCCAGCACCCCAGGACAGGGCTATCAGCCCCAGCATTTT.

The rearrangement joins TRBV7-9 to TRBJ2-3, with 7 bases identical to TRBD2. With V trimmed by 4 bases and J by 1 base, 5 bases remained unmatched. Germline-derived CDR1 and CDR2 are SEHNR and FQNEAQ (reference sequence). There are 15 residues in the CDR3. The CDR3 spells CASSSSSGRTDTQYF. The CDR3 DNA sequence: TGTGCCAGCAGCTCTTCTAGCGGCCGCACAGATACGCAGTATTTT. Looking up the rest from reference TRBV7-9 and TRBJ2-3 gives the full variable domain: DTGVSQNPRHKITKRGQNVTFRCDPISEHNRLYWYRQTLGQGPEFLTYFQNEAQLEKSRLLSDRFSAERPKGSFSTLEIQRTEQGDSAMYLCASSSSSGRTDTQYFGPGTRLTVL.

The chain recombines TRBV19 with TRBJ2-1; TRBD2 matches at 9 bases. CDR3 length equals 15 residues. J was trimmed by 8 bases and V by 3 bases; bases with no gene match: 8. CDR1 LNHDA and CDR2 SQIVND come from the germline V gene (reference sequence). This CDR3 is CASSMWSSGNDEQFF. The CDR3 nucleotides are TGTGCCAGTAGTATGTGGTCTAGCGGGAATGATGAGCAGTTCTTC.

The chain has TRBV28 and TRBJ1-2, with TRBD1 identical over 8 bases. The CDR3 spans 15 residues. Germline CDR1 is MDHEN and CDR2 is SYDVKM. With 7 bases clipped from V and 6 bases from J, the junction kept 13 bases outside the gene matches. The CDR3 DNA is TGTGCCAGCATTACCCCGGACAGGGCCTCCAATGGCTACACCTTC. This sequence encodes CASITPDRASNGYTF.

The V call is TRBV9, the J call TRBJ1-3, with a possible D match to TRBD1 (5 bases). The CDR3 spans 15 residues. Trimming cost V 0 bases and J 0 bases, with 7 bases left between them. Germline assignment: CDR1 SGDLS and CDR2 YYNGEE. The chain's CDR3 is CASSVEGSSGNTIYF. CDR3 sequence (DNA): TGTGCCAGCAGCGTAGAGGGGTCCTCTGGAAACACCATATATTTT.

The chain is built from TRBV12-3 or TRBV12-4 and TRBJ1-2, with D perhaps matching TRBD1 (5 bases). This CDR3 is 13 amino acids long. V lost 6 bases, J lost 2 bases, and 10 bases lay in between. CDR3 DNA sequence: TGTGCCAGCAGCACCTGGGGGAACTATGGCTACACCTTC. This encodes CASSTWGNYGYTF.

This clone was seen just once. The chain has TRBV9 and TRBJ2-3, with TRBD2 identical over 7 bases. Germline V gives CDR1 SGDLS, CDR2 YYNGEE. V shed 3 bases and J 1 base; nucleotides not matched to a gene: 11. The CDR3 covers 17 residues. In DNA form, the CDR3 reads TGTGCCAGCAGCGCGAGGGGTACTAGCGAAGGCACAGATACGCAGTATTTT. It is translated as CASSARGTSEGTDTQYF.

The chain has TRBV21-1 and TRBJ2-3; the table names TRBD2, a call not compared with the DNA. TRBV21-1 is a pseudogene. The CDR3 contains 18 residues. DNA for the CDR3: TGTGCCAGCAGCAAATGGCCAGCGGGAGGAAAGTTCACAGATACGCAGTATTTT. Amino acid sequence: CASSKWPAGGKFTDTQYF.

The chain uses TRBV4-2 and TRBJ1-4; D remains ambiguous. CDR1 LGHNA and CDR2 YNFKEQ come from the germline V gene. V gave up 0 bases and J gave up 5 bases, with 13 bases separating them. This CDR3 is built from 16 residues. CDR3 in amino acids: CASSQEFAAGNEKLFF. The DNA of the CDR3 is TGTGCCAGCAGCCAAGAGTTCGCTGCTGGAAATGAAAAACTGTTTTTT.

This clone has just one count. The chain joins TRBV29-1 to TRBJ2-1; 13 bases agree with TRBD2. Germline V lookup: CDR1 SQVTM, CDR2 ANQGSEA. The J segment lost 9 bases and the V segment lost 8 bases, leaving 7 bases of the junction unmatched. This CDR3 is 13 amino acids long. DNA of the CDR3: TGCAGCACCGCCGGACTAGCGGGAGTTGAGCAGTTCTTC. This codes for CSTAGLAGVEQFF.